This TCR beta chain was profiled in a study of cytomegalovirus exposure and HLA in healthy donors (dated by TCRdb to about 2017). Background for the entire study: An earlier analysis of some 600 of the donors reported 276 Gb of sequence data and 117 million unique TCR beta sequences obtained from roughly 170 million T cells. To study patterns of TCR occurrence, a later analysis re-analyzed previously published TCR beta repertoires from around 670 donors and added high-resolution HLA genotyping. All discovery cohort repertoires had been generated using a single sequencing platform. The T cell repertoires of under 700 subjects were profiled by immunosequencing and related to cytomegalovirus serostatus. Because of strong linkage in the cohort, roughly five DR-DQ haplotypes were treated as single units for association and clustering. The study aimed to test whether cataloging public T cell receptors could reveal signatures of past pathogen exposure. The genetic ancestry cluster associated with self-reported Caucasian donors included about 81% of the 300 to 400 genotyped donors. Roughly 300 gigabases of sequencing data and tens of millions of unique TCR sequences were included in an early release covering roughly 600 HLA-typed donors. In addition to the first cohort of 650 to 750 subjects, a separate validation cohort of approximately 130 different subjects was used. High-throughput TCR immunosequencing, statistical association of individual TCRs with disease status, and machine learning were combined to predict cytomegalovirus infection status. Among about 400 genotyped donors of the cohort, an average of about 240,000 unique TCR beta nucleotide sequences was sequenced per donor, of which about 18% were non-productive. Rather than drawing on any new phenotypic data, the later analysis identified candidate immune exposures from TCR beta sequences and the way those sequences occurred across donors. A later genetic analysis took genome-wide SNP genotypes for about 65% of the 666 donors and used that subset as a discovery cohort. Donor age, sex, ethnicity and CMV serostatus were compiled together with the repertoire data. In an earlier analysis of 587 of the donors, high-throughput TCR beta sequencing was used to judge whether each TCR beta V gene segment behaved as functional or pseudogenic. Class I and class II HLA loci were covered by the typing at four-digit resolution. The number of donors typed differed by locus, with 629-630 for A, B, C, DRB1 and DQB1, roughly 520 for DQA1, 600 to 610 for DPA1, and 450 to 480 for DPB1. Broad study findings and their caveats: An earlier analysis of some 560 of the donors showed that most TCR beta V segments appeared in productive rearrangements either about 90% or about 30% of the time, which broadly matched IMGT annotations. The sequencing pipeline was judged likely to have produced a cluster of highly shared sequence variants as a technical artifact. In a later analysis, HLA-associated TCR beta chains showed more clonal expansion and lower generation probabilities than non-associated chains that were equally common. In this cohort, only TCR beta chains were sequenced, and detectable features were limited by the absence of alpha or paired-chain data. According to a later analysis, most CMV-associated TCR beta chains appeared to be HLA-restricted, and the HLA associations seemed to be driven largely by CMV exposure. A later genetic analysis associated a missense DCLRE1C variant with V-gene and J-gene trimming of TCR beta chains, and an independent cohort replicated the association. When HLA alleles, especially DR and DQ, strongly co-occurred, TCR associations were difficult to assign to individual alleles. Some IMGT-functional V segments, including TRBV6-2 and TRBV6-3, could not be told apart with the 87-base-pair reads, so those segments were excluded. Immune exposure information for the cohort was limited to CMV serostatus. A later genetic analysis reported fewer N-insertions in productive TCRs among donors in an Asian-associated ancestry cluster than the roughly 620-donor mean. Linkage disequilibrium might explain the correlated functional status among segregating V segments, but an unknown experimental factor could not be ruled out. The authors suggested that the approach could potentially be generalized to other disease states and immunological phenotypes. In vitro tests confirmed that a few of the cytomegalovirus-associated TCR beta chains recognize cytomegalovirus antigens. A later analysis reported that several top co-occurrence clusters appeared linked to parvovirus B19, influenza, CMV and Epstein-Barr virus. Because some donors lacked HLA typing at each locus, the association tests relied only on the typed subset. Across donors, most TCR sequences were observed very rarely, whereas some public TCRs were present in many individuals. In the study, approximately 160 TCR beta chains were listed as associated with cytomegalovirus. Because counts were too low, about 15 rarely observed V segments, including chromosome 9 orphons, were left out of the earlier analysis of approximately 500 of the donors. A later analysis found that TCR association rates varied across HLA loci, with DRB1 alleles showing the most associated TCRs and HLA-C alleles the fewest. The presence/absence analyses assumed that sequencing depth was roughly uniform across donors, and that assumption may not be true. At a false discovery rate of 0.05, a later analysis linked 16,951 TCR beta sequences to specific HLA alleles. In both the original and validation cohorts, the classifier was reported to diagnose cytomegalovirus status with high specificity and sensitivity. A further reported finding was that TCR beta sequences accurately predicted the HLA-A and HLA-B alleles for most subjects in the first cohort.

A word on this clone: No cognate antigen has been identified for it.

The cohort consisted of approximately 670 healthy bone marrow donors. All cohort members were sampled while nominally healthy, although unrecorded immune exposures were likely present. The donor tested CMV seropositive and was one of the 289 seropositive cohort members. A peripheral blood sample was provided by each donor, and peripheral blood mononuclear cells were used for TCR beta sequencing. Genomic DNA extraction from the blood cell samples was performed with the Qiagen DNeasy Blood Extraction Kit. Libraries were made using the immunoSEQ multiplex PCR assay. For the multiplex PCR, a mixture combining 60 forward primers for TCR Vbeta segments and 13 reverse primers for TCR Jbeta segments was used. Amplification of the CDR3 region of rearranged TCR beta genes was performed with a multiplex PCR assay on genomic DNA. The Illumina HiSeq System was used to sequence the amplified TCR beta libraries as 87-base-pair reads. The authors' pipeline ran thus. In a later analysis, some 80 million unique TCR beta chains were counted across the approximately 620 repertoires, and roughly 11 million of these chains were shared by at least two donors. To remove PCR and sequencing errors, raw reads were error-corrected and collapsed into unique sequences using a nearest-neighbor algorithm that merged closely related sequences. CDR3 sequences were aligned to IMGT reference sequences to assign V, D and J gene segments. For a sequence to be retained, a match of at least six nucleotides was required to both a V gene segment and a J gene segment. A rearrangement was called productive if the CDR3 had no stop codons and remained in frame with V and J, and every other rearrangement was called non-productive. Following IMGT convention, CDR3 was defined as the stretch from the second conserved V-encoded cysteine to the conserved J-encoded phenylalanine. In an earlier analysis of more than 550 of the donors, sequences lacking an unambiguous match to a single V gene segment were excluded. An earlier analysis of 587 of the donors called V segments functional above 56.7% productive rearrangements and segregating when the between-donor standard deviation exceeded 5%. A statistical classification framework was developed to diagnose cytomegalovirus status using the catalog of TCR beta chain sequences. V and J gene assignment, in a later analysis, came from comparing TCR nucleotide sequences with IMGT/GENE-DB human TR gene sequences. The TCRdist pipeline was used in a later analysis to assign CDR3 sequences and most-parsimonious VDJ recombination scenarios. A later analysis defined each TCR beta chain by its CDR3 amino acid sequence plus V-gene family, and excluded reads lacking a unique V-gene family. As a way to deal with suspected cross-contamination and a sequencing artifact, a later analysis dropped 450 to 600 nucleotide sequences that were highly shared and had low generation probability. In a later analysis, a clonal expansion index was calculated for each public chain from normalized within-repertoire ranks of inferred template counts. In a later analysis, generation probabilities were computed with a VDJ recombination model fitted to out-of-frame rearrangements, and the resulting probabilities were checked against IGoR. In a later analysis, TCR-TCR, TCR-HLA and TCR-CMV co-occurrence was scored with hypergeometric tests, and a repertoire-size bias correction was applied to TCR pairs. A later analysis estimated false discovery rates by permuting HLA or CMV assignments 20 times. In a later analysis, co-occurring TCRs were grouped with DBSCAN, and TCRdist sequence similarity was added when clustering was performed within HLA-allele-positive subsets. Co-occurrence clustering excluded repertoires with fewer than 30,000 or more than 120,000 public chains, plus five with anomalous nucleotide sharing. TCRdb stores this immuneACCESS table with in-frame sequences only. Part of the clones is absent; in the studies checked, under half of the shortfall reflects unresolved V genes, and no reason is known for the rest. V, J and clone size derive from that table, while D and trimming were established from the DNA sequence. This sample's table lists 130,000 or so clones. In total, the top ten clones hold approximately 1.6% of the sample.

Trimming costs V 6 bases and J 0 bases, and their ends lie 12 bases apart. The CDR3 measures 15 amino acids from cysteine to phenylalanine. Here the CDR3 DNA is all that survives: 45 bases in frame from base 1. Taken from the germline V gene (reference sequence), the CDR1 and CDR2 loops are MNHEY and SMNVEV. In this chain, TRBV27 is recombined with TRBJ1-5; TRBD1 is a possible D gene, resting on 5 matching bases. The sample comprised PBMCs. The TCR was taken from a woman between 40 and 50 years old in good health and CMV-seropositive. CDR3 protein: CASRTWGRSNQPQHF. The DNA reads as follows: TGTGCCAGCAGGACATGGGGCCGTAGCAATCAGCCCCAGCATTTT.